The clone carrying this T cell receptor (beta chain) was recorded once. The antigen remains unidentified. Every bit of the isolated RNA underwent reverse transcription, so sequencing read expressed TCRB transcripts. TCRdb's copy holds only in-frame clones and misses some; the assay was immunoSEQ multiplex PCR. The sample records about 340,000 clones, roughly 12% being singletons. Germline V gene sequence: CDR1 SNHLY, CDR2 FYNNEI. The CDR3 is 13 residues long. Trimming removed 6 bases at V and 5 bases at J, with 10 bases between. These data are taken from a study of beta chain features in type 1 diabetes. Study-wide results and limits: All four CD4+ subsets of Type 1 diabetes patients contained TCRB CDR3s that were moderately but significantly shorter. VDJ junctions sequenced from type 1 diabetes patients showed fewer insertions and more deletions. For TCRB rearrangement, an influence of HLA type remained unresolved here.

V and J are TRBV2 and TRBJ2-2; D unclear. Input material: naive CD4+ T cells from blood. This clonotype originated in a woman younger than 30 with type 1 diabetes. CDR3: CASRERPTGELFF. CDR3 coding DNA: TGTGCCAGCAGGGAGAGGCCAACCGGGGAGCTGTTTTTT.